These 18 T cell receptor beta chains originate from one sample sequenced in a study of blood T cell repertoires in COVID-19. Libraries were prepared by immunoSEQ multiplex PCR; TCRdb keeps only in-frame clonotypes and omits some of them. The sample has 50,000 to 70,000 clones, 70% to 90% seen once; the top ten hold 7% to 10%. The specimen was peripheral blood. These receptors originate from a woman in her 70s with active COVID-19.

This rearrangement joins TRBV10-1 to TRBJ2-7; 7 bases agree with TRBD2. V lost 7 bases, J lost 4 bases, and 4 bases stayed unmatched. Per the germline V gene, CDR1 is WNHNN and CDR2 is SYGVQD (reference sequence). The CDR3 sequence is 12 residues long. The DNA for the CDR3 is TGCGCCAGCATAGGCGGGAGTTACGAGCAGTACTTC. This gives the protein CASIGGSYEQYF.

This clone came up once. The chain combines TRBV27 with TRBJ1-2; 9 bases agree with TRBD1. V gave up 3 bases and J gave up 8 bases; unmatched junction bases: 19. The CDR3 contains 18 residues. Germline V gives CDR1 MNHEY, CDR2 SMNVEV (reference sequence). As DNA, the CDR3 is TGTGCCAGCAGTTTCCTAAAACTCGCTGAGGGACAGGGTACCGGCTACACCTTC. It is translated as CASSFLKLAEGQGTGYTF.

This chain uses TRBV9 with TRBJ2-3; the match to TRBD2 covers 10 bases. The CDR3 sequence is 16 residues long. Germline V gene lookup returns CDR1 SGDLS and CDR2 YYNGEE. V was pared by 4 bases and J by 5 bases, with 10 bases of the junction left unmatched. The CDR3 DNA sequence: TGTGCCAGCAGCTCTAGGAGCGGGAGGGCCGGAGATACGCAGTATTTT. Its protein product is CASSSRSGRAGDTQYF. Variable domain in full (rest from reference TRBV9 and TRBJ2-3): DSGVTQTPKHLITATGQRVTLRCSPRSGDLSVYWYQQSLDQGLQFLIQYYNGEERAKGNILERFSAQQFPDLHSELNLSSLELGDSALYFCASSSRSGRAGDTQYFGPGTRLTVL.

The rearrangement uses TRBV5-1 and TRBJ1-1; TRBD1 matches at 7 bases. The germline V gene encodes CDR1 SGHRS and CDR2 YFSETQ. The CDR3 length is 15 residues. V trimming: 0 bases; J trimming: 3 bases; junction bases outside the gene matches: 5. In DNA, the CDR3 is TGCGCCAGCAGCTTGGAACAGGGGACGGACACTGAAGCTTTCTTT. Translated, it gives CASSLEQGTDTEAFF.

This sequence joins TRBV11-2 and TRBJ1-4; 7 positions agree with TRBD1. This CDR3 is built from 14 residues. Trimming removed 5 bases from V and 7 bases from J; junction bases left unmatched: 7. In germline, CDR1 is SGHAT, CDR2 FQNNGV. Here the CDR3 reads CASSTRQGREKLFF. The CDR3 coding sequence is TGTGCCAGCAGCACACGACAGGGCCGTGAAAAACTGTTTTTT.

This chain links TRBV29-1 with TRBJ2-7; weak D call: TRBD1 (8 bases). CDR1 SQVTM and CDR2 ANQGSEA come from the germline V gene. V was cut by 7 bases and J by 6 bases, with 31 bases left in between. The CDR3 contains 17 residues. CDR3 sequence reads: CSARDRQGGSGISEQYF. The CDR3, as DNA: TGCAGCGCCCGGGACAGGCAAGGGGGGAGCGGGATCTCCGAGCAGTACTTC.

The CDR3 here is CASSYLPTGELFF. The CDR3 bases are TGTGCCAGCAGTTACCTACCCACCGGGGAGCTGTTTTTT. The chain joins TRBV6-6 to TRBJ2-2; D uncertain. This CDR3 is 13 amino acids long. Trimming removed 2 bases from V and 4 bases from J, with 5 bases in between. Germline CDR1 MNHNY, CDR2 SVGAGI (reference sequence).

This clone was counted a single time. V gene TRBV28 combines with J gene TRBJ1-2, with D uncertain. CDR1 and CDR2 from the germline V gene are MDHEN and SYDVKM. Trimming removed 2 bases from V and 8 bases from J, with 15 bases in between. The CDR3 runs to 14 residues. CDR3 nucleotide sequence: TGTGCCAGCAGTTTAATTGGGATCACGGGAGGCTACACCTTC. Encoded protein: CASSLIGITGGYTF.

The chain carries TRBV27 and TRBJ2-6; D is perhaps TRBD1 (6 bases). The V gene's germline CDR1 is MNHEY and CDR2 SMNVEV (reference sequence). CDR3 size: 17 residues. V gave up 1 base and J gave up 1 base, with 11 bases separating them. CDR3 region: CASSLFLGASGANVLTF. CDR3 sequence (DNA): TGTGCCAGCAGTTTATTCTTGGGGGCGTCTGGGGCCAACGTCCTGACTTTC.

This chain links TRBV30 with TRBJ1-5; D gene uncertain. Trimming cost V 4 bases and J 2 bases, with 6 bases left between them. Germline loops: CDR1 GTSNPN, CDR2 SVGIG (reference sequence). This CDR3 contains 12 residues. The CDR3 sequence is CAWTRGNQPQHF. CDR3 sequence (DNA): TGTGCCTGGACGAGGGGCAATCAGCCCCAGCATTTT.

J is TRBJ2-7 and V is TRBV7-3; weak D call: TRBD2 (5 bases). Germline V gives CDR1 SGHTA, CDR2 FQGTGA. The CDR3 is 15 amino acids. V was clipped by 0 bases and J by 4 bases, with 13 bases between them. CDR3 region: CASSLTPGGPYEQYF. The DNA of the CDR3 is TGTGCCAGCAGCTTAACGCCGGGCGGGCCTTACGAGCAGTACTTC.

CDR3 nucleotides: TGTGCCAGCAGCAGACAGGGACATTCACCCCTCCACTTT. Its translation: CASSRQGHSPLHF. The chain employs TRBV12-3 or TRBV12-4 and TRBJ1-6; 7 nucleotides match TRBD1. The V gene end was trimmed by 6 bases and the J gene end by 8 bases; junction bases not matched to a gene: 4. There are 13 residues in the CDR3.

In its sample, this clone ranks as medium-sized. The chain couples TRBV4-2 to TRBJ2-7; weak D call: TRBD1 (5 bases). The germline gives CDR1 LGHNA, CDR2 YNFKEQ. The CDR3 is 15 amino acids. Trimming took 0 bases from V and 0 from J, leaving 9 bases between them. CDR3 in amino acids: CASSQDPDSSYEQYF. CDR3 coding DNA: TGTGCCAGCAGCCAAGATCCAGACAGCTCCTACGAGCAGTACTTC.

This sequence joins TRBV5-4 and TRBJ1-2, with a possible D match to TRBD1 (5 bases). There are 13 residues in the CDR3. Germline CDR1 reads SGHNT; CDR2 reads YYREEE (reference sequence). Trimming took 3 bases from V and 9 from J, leaving 15 bases between them. CDR3 residues: CASSSAGLERYTF. CDR3 in DNA: TGTGCCAGCAGCTCCGCAGGGTTAGAACGCTACACCTTC.

This rearrangement joins TRBV29-1 to TRBJ1-1; 9 bases match TRBD1. Per the germline V gene, CDR1 is SQVTM and CDR2 is ANQGSEA. The CDR3 sequence is 15 residues long. Losses at the gene ends were 4 bases for V and 3 bases for J; bases not matched to a gene: 9. For the CDR3, the DNA is TGCAGCGTTGCTACAGGGGGCGCGAGGTACACTGAAGCTTTCTTT. It yields the protein CSVATGGARYTEAFF.

The gene calls are TRBV7-2 and TRBJ2-7, with 9 bases identical to TRBD2. With V trimmed by 6 bases and J by 3 bases, 9 bases remained unmatched. This CDR3 is 15 amino acids long. CDR1 SGHTA and CDR2 FQGNSA come from the germline V gene. The CDR3 region is CASSLRYSGGYEQYF. CDR3 nucleotides: TGTGCCAGCAGTCTTAGGTATAGCGGGGGCTACGAGCAGTACTTC. Drawing the rest from reference TRBV7-2 and TRBJ2-7, the complete variable domain is GAGVSQSPSNKVTEKGKDVELRCDPISGHTALYWYRQSLGQGLEFLIYFQGNSAPDKSGLPSDRFSAERTGGSVSTLTIQRTQQEDSAVYLCASSLRYSGGYEQYFGPGTRLTVT.

The rearrangement links TRBV30 to TRBJ2-1; 10 bases fit TRBD1. Per the germline V gene, CDR1 is GTSNPN and CDR2 is SVGIG (reference sequence). The CDR3 spans 13 residues. V lost 5 bases and J lost 16; bases outside the gene matches: 14. In nucleotides, the CDR3 is TGTGCCTGGCAAGGGATGGCCGGGACAGGGGTCTTCTTC. It specifies CAWQGMAGTGVFF.

The rearrangement uses TRBV19 and TRBJ2-2, with 10 bases matching TRBD2. The CDR3 sequence is 17 residues long. Losses at the gene ends were 7 bases for V and 3 bases for J; bases not matched to a gene: 11. Germline-derived CDR1 and CDR2 are LNHDA and SQIVND (reference sequence). The CDR3 nucleotides are TGTGCCAGTACCTCGTCTAGCGGGAGTCCTCACACCGGGGAGCTGTTTTTT. It yields the protein CASTSSSGSPHTGELFF.